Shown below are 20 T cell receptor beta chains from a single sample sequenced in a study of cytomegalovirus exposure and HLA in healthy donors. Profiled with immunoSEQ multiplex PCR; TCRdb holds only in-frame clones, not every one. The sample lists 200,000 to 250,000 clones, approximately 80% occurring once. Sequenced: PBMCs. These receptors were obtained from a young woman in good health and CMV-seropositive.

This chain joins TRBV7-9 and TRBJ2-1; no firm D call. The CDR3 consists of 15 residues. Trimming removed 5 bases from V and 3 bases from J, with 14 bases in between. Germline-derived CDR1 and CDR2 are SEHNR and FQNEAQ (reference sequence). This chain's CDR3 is CASSPSGGRYNEQFF. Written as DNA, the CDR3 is TGTGCCAGCAGCCCCTCGGGCGGACGCTACAATGAGCAGTTCTTC.

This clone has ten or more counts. The CDR3 DNA reads TGTGCCAGCAGTTACAGGGCTAGCGGCTCCTACGAGCAGTACTTC. Its translation is CASSYRASGSYEQYF. This chain links TRBV6-5 with TRBJ2-7; TRBD2 matches at 7 bases. CDR1 is MNHEY, CDR2 SVGAGI, per germline. The CDR3 length is 15 residues. The ends lost 2 bases at V and 0 bases at J; junction bases unmatched: 4.

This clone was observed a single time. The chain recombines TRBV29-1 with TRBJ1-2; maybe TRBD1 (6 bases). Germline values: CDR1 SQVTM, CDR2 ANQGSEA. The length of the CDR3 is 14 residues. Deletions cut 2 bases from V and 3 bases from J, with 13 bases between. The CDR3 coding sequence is TGCAGCGTTGAAAACAGGGAGAGGTACTATGGCTACACCTTC. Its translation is CSVENRERYYGYTF.

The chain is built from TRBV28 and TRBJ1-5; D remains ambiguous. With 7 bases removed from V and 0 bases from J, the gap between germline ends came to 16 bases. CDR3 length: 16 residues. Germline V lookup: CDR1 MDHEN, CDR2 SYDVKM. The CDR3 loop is CASNTDQKNSNQPQHF. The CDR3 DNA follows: TGTGCCAGCAACACCGACCAAAAAAATAGCAATCAGCCCCAGCATTTT.

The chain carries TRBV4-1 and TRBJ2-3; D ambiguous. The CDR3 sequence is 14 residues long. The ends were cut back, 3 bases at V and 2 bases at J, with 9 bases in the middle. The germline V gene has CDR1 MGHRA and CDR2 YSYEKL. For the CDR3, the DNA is TGCGCCAGCAGCCACATCGGAACCACAGATACGCAGTATTTT. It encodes CASSHIGTTDTQYF.

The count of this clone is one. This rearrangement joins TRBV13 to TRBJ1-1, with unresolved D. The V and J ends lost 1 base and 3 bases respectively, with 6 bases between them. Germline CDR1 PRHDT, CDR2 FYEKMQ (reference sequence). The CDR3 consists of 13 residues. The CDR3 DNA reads TGTGCCAGCAGCTTAGTGGGTTACACTGAAGCTTTCTTT. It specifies CASSLVGYTEAFF.

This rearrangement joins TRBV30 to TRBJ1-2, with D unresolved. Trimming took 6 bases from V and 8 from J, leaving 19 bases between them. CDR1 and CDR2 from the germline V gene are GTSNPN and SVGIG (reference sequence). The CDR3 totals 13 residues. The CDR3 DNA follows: TGTGCCTGCGTGTGGGAGGACTCGAGGGGCTACACCTTC. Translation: CACVWEDSRGYTF.

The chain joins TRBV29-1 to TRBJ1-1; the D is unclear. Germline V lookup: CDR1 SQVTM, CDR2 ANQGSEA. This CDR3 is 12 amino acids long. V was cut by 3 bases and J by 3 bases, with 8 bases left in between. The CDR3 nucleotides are TGCAGCGTTGACCGCGACGACACTGAAGCTTTCTTT. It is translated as CSVDRDDTEAFF.

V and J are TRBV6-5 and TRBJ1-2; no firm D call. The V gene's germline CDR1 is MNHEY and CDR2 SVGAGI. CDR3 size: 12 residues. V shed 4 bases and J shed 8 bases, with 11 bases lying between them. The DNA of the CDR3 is TGTGCCAGCAGTTTGCCGGGCGGCGGCTACACCTTC. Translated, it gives CASSLPGGGYTF.

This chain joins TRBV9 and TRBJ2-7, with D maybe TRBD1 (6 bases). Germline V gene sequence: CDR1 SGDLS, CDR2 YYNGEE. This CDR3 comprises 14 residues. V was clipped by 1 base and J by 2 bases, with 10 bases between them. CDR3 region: CASSVQQGAYEQYF. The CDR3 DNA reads TGTGCCAGCAGCGTACAACAGGGCGCCTACGAGCAGTACTTC.

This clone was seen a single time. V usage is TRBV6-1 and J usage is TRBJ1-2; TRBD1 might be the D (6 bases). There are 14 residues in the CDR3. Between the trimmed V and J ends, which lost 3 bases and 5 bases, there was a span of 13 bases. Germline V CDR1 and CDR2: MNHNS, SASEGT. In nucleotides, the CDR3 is TGTGCCAGCAGTGAGGACAGTACGCTATATGGCTACACCTTC. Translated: CASSEDSTLYGYTF.

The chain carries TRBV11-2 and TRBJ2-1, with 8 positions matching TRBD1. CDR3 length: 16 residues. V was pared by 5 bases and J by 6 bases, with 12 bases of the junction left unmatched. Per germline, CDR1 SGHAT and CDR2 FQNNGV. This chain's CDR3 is CASSLGPDRVPNEQFF. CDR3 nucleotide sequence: TGTGCCAGCAGCCTAGGGCCGGACAGGGTACCCAATGAGCAGTTCTTC.

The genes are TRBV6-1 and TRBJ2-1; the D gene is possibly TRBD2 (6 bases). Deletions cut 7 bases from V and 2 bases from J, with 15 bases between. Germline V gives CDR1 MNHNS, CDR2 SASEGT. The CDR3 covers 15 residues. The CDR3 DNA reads TGTGCCAGCACTCCGGGACTTCCAGCCTACAATGAGCAGTTCTTC. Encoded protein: CASTPGLPAYNEQFF.

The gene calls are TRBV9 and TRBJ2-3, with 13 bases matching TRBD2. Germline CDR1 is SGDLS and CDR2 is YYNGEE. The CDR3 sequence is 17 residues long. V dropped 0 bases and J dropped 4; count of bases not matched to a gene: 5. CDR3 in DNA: TGTGCCAGCAGCGTAGTGGGACTAGCGGGATTGTCAGATACGCAGTATTTT. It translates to CASSVVGLAGLSDTQYF.

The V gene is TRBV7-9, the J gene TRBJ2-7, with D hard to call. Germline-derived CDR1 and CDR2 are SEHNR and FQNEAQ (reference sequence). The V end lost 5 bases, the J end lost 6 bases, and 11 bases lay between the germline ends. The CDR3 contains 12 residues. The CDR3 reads CASSLTTAEQYF. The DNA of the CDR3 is TGTGCCAGCAGCCTGACCACCGCCGAGCAGTACTTC. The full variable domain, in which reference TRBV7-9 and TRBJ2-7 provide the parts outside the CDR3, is DTGVSQNPRHKITKRGQNVTFRCDPISEHNRLYWYRQTLGQGPEFLTYFQNEAQLEKSRLLSDRFSAERPKGSFSTLEIQRTEQGDSAMYLCASSLTTAEQYFGPGTRLTVT.

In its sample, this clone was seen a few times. CDR3 region: CASRLAGGTDTQYF. CDR3 in DNA: TGTGCCAGTAGGCTAGCGGGAGGGACAGATACGCAGTATTTT. The rearrangement uses TRBV19 and TRBJ2-3; 12 nucleotides agree with TRBD2. Germline values: CDR1 LNHDA, CDR2 SQIVND (reference sequence). V lost 6 bases, J lost 3 bases, and 1 base stayed unmatched. The CDR3 spans 14 residues.

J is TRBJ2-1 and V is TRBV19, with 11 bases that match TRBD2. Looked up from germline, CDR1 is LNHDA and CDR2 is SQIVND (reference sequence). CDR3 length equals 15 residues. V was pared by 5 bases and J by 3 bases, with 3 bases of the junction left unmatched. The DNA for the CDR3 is TGTGCCAGTAGTCGGGGACTAGCGGACTACAATGAGCAGTTCTTC. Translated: CASSRGLADYNEQFF.

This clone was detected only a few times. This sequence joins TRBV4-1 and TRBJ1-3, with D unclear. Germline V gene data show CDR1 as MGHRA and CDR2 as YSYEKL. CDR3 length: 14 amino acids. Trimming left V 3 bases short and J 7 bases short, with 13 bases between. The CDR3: CASSQWLVGNTIYF. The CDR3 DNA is TGCGCCAGCAGCCAGTGGCTTGTCGGGAACACCATATATTTT.

CDR3 loop: CAYTKRTASNQPQHF. The CDR3 coding sequence is TGTGCCTATACTAAGAGGACAGCTAGCAATCAGCCCCAGCATTTT. This sequence joins TRBV30 and TRBJ1-5; TRBD1 is a possible D gene (6 bases). Germline CDR1 and CDR2: GTSNPN and SVGIG (reference sequence). Trimming pared 7 bases from V and 0 bases from J, leaving 16 bases between. CDR3 length equals 15 residues.

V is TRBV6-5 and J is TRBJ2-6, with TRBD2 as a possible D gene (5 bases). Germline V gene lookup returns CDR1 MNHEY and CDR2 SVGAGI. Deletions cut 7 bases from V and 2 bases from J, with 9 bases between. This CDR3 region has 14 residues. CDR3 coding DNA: TGTGCCAGCAACAAGGGAGCTGGGGCCAACGTCCTGACTTTC. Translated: CASNKGAGANVLTF.